The source of this T cell receptor beta chain is a study of cytotoxic CD8 clonotypes in ibrutinib-treated CLL. Study-level background: Researchers reported about 10 relapsed/refractory and approximately 16 treatment-naive patients, roughly 17 of them IGHV unmutated. Samples showed on average about 280,000 productive templates and over 80,000 productive rearrangements.

Assay: immunoSEQ multiplex PCR; the TCRdb copy retains only in-frame clones and omits some. The data show more than 200,000 clones, roughly 73% seen once. The CDR3 covers 16 residues. The J segment lost 7 bases and the V segment lost 0 bases, leaving 6 bases of the junction unmatched. CDR1 and CDR2 (germline): SGHRS, YFSETQ. The input for sequencing was PBMCs, taken after 12 months of ibrutinib treatment. This receptor was identified in a human donor with chronic lymphocytic leukemia. The chain employs TRBV5-1 and TRBJ2-2, with 10 bases matching TRBD2. CDR3 protein: CASSLELLAGHGELFF. Here the CDR3 DNA reads TGCGCCAGCAGCTTGGAGTTACTAGCGGGGCACGGGGAGCTGTTTTTT.